The sequence of this T cell receptor (beta chain) was determined in a study of shared clonotypes between healthy human individuals. V shed 4 bases and J 5 bases; nucleotides not matched to a gene: 14. The CDR3 spans 17 residues. CDR1 and CDR2 (germline): SGHRS, YFSETQ. This clone was counted once. Data came from immunoSEQ multiplex PCR; TCRdb stores just in-frame clones and leaves some out. Of around 2.5 million clones listed, approximately 93% are singletons. The sequenced sample consisted of naive CD4+ T cells from PBMCs. As for subset: CD45RA+ positively selected. This receptor was identified in a man aged 18 to 35 in good health. Some clones in this sample may be carry-over from other donors' samples. V and J are TRBV5-1 and TRBJ2-5; 10 bases fit TRBD1. The CDR3 nucleotides are TGCGCCAGCAGCGATGGAGTGGAGACAGGGGGCGCGGAGACCCAGTACTTC. This encodes CASSDGVETGGAETQYF. Drawing the rest from reference TRBV5-1 and TRBJ2-5, the complete variable domain is KAGVTQTPRYLIKTRGQQVTLSCSPISGHRSVSWYQQTPGQGLQFLFEYFSETQRNKGNFPGRFSGRQFSNSRSEMNVSTLELGDSALYLCASSDGVETGGAETQYFGPGTRLLVL.